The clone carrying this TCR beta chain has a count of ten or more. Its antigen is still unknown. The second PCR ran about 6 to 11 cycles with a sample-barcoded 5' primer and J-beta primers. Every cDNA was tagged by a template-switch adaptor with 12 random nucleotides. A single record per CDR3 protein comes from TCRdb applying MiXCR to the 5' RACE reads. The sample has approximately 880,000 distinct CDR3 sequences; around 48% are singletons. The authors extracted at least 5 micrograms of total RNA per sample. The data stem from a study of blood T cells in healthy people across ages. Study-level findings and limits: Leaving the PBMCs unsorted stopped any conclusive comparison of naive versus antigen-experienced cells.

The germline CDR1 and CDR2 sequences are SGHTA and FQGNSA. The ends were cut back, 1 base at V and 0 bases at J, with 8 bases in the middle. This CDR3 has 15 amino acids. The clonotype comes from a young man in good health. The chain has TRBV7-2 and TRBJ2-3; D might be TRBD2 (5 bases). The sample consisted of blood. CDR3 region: CASSLGRLSTDTQYF. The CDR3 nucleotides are TGTGCCAGCAGCTTAGGCCGACTAAGCACAGATACGCAGTATTTT.